The 19 T cell receptor beta chains in this list originate from one sample, sequenced in a study of blood T cells in healthy people across ages (dated by TCRdb to between 2014 and 2017). The receptor library was made with 5' RACE. The instrument was an Illumina HiSeq 2500. A second PCR of about 7 to 12 cycles was performed with a sample-barcoded 5' primer and a J-beta primer mix. TCRdb passed the public sequencing reads through fastp at Q25 and MiXCR, retaining productive beta sequences. Every distinct CDR3 protein forms one entry, paired with its most common genes and DNA. The sample records approximately 800,000 distinct CDR3 sequences, around 25% of which are singletons. Roughly 3.8% of the sample goes to the ten largest clones. The sample was also reused in another study, on T cells of mothers and their children.

Sequenced input: blood. The origin of the receptors is a boy younger than 18 in good health.

This clonotype was found once. The rearrangement links TRBV11-2 to TRBJ2-1; unclear D gene. Germline V lookup: CDR1 SGHAT, CDR2 FQNNGV. The length of the CDR3 is 11 residues. V lost 5 bases and J 10 bases, leaving 9 bases between the germline ends. The CDR3 loop reads CASSPQREQFF. CDR3 in DNA: TGTGCCAGCAGCCCTCAGAGGGAGCAGTTCTTC.

The V call is TRBV9, the J call TRBJ2-5; D unresolved. Trimming pared 0 bases from V and 7 bases from J, leaving 16 bases between. This CDR3 is 15 amino acids long. Germline V gene sequence: CDR1 SGDLS, CDR2 YYNGEE. The DNA of the CDR3 is TGTGCCAGCAGCGTAGGGTTGCGGCAGGAACTGACCCAGTACTTC. As protein: CASSVGLRQELTQYF.

This clonotype was detected a few times. The V call is TRBV9, the J call TRBJ2-7, with D perhaps given as TRBD1 or TRBD2 (5 bases each). Germline V CDR1 and CDR2: SGDLS, YYNGEE. CDR3 length: 15 amino acids. The germline V and J ends were trimmed by 1 base and 0 bases, with 11 bases remaining between them. Here the CDR3 DNA reads TGTGCCAGCAGCGTATTGGGGACGGACTCCTACGAGCAGTACTTC. Translation: CASSVLGTDSYEQYF.

This clonotype was picked up a small number of times. The chain carries TRBV12-3 or TRBV12-4 and TRBJ2-5; D is uncertain. This CDR3 has 14 residues. V was clipped by 2 bases and J by 5 bases, with 12 bases between them. Here the CDR3 DNA reads TGTGCCAGCAGTTTATCTAGGGCGTACGAGACCCAGTACTTC. Protein sequence: CASSLSRAYETQYF.

V gene TRBV7-2 combines with J gene TRBJ2-5; 12 bases fit TRBD2. The CDR3 runs 17 residues. CDR1 SGHTA and CDR2 FQGNSA come from the germline V gene. Trimming at V came to 1 base and at J to 5 bases, leaving 8 bases not matched to a gene. CDR3 sequence (DNA): TGTGCCAGCAGCTTAGGGAGACGGCTAGCGGGAGGGGAGACCCAGTACTTC. Translation gives CASSLGRRLAGGETQYF.

This clonotype was picked up a small number of times. V and J are TRBV6-5 and TRBJ2-1; D uncertain. Between the trimmed V and J ends, which lost 1 base and 1 base, there was a span of 5 bases. Germline V CDR1 and CDR2: MNHEY, SVGAGI. The CDR3 has 14 amino acids. The CDR3 reads CASSYFGSYNEQFF. In nucleotides, the CDR3 is TGTGCCAGCAGTTACTTCGGATCCTACAATGAGCAGTTCTTC.

The chain uses TRBV7-8 and TRBJ1-4, with D unresolved. There are 15 residues in the CDR3. Trimming cost V 0 bases and J 4 bases, with 9 bases left between them. In germline, CDR1 is SGHVS, CDR2 FQNEAQ. The CDR3: CASSLADGRNEKLFF. CDR3 sequence (DNA): TGTGCCAGCAGCTTAGCGGACGGACGTAATGAAAAACTGTTTTTT.

The table lists this clonotype with a few counts. The rearrangement uses TRBV9 and TRBJ2-3; 8 bases map to TRBD2. The CDR3 has 15 residues. Germline V gives CDR1 SGDLS, CDR2 YYNGEE. V was clipped by 1 base and J by 2 bases; unmatched bases: 3. CDR3: CASSVRGGYTDTQYF. CDR3 coding DNA: TGTGCCAGCAGCGTACGCGGGGGGTACACAGATACGCAGTATTTT.

The chain links TRBV20-1 to TRBJ2-1; 13 positions match TRBD2. The CDR3 spans 17 residues. The V gene end was trimmed by 4 bases and the J gene end by 4 bases; junction bases not matched to a gene: 10. Per the germline V gene, CDR1 is DFQATT and CDR2 is SNEGSKA (reference sequence). In DNA, the CDR3 is TGCAGTGCTAAGCTGCGGACTAGCGGGAGTCCGTACAATGAGCAGTTCTTC. This sequence encodes CSAKLRTSGSPYNEQFF.

A remark on this clonotype: An end of the junction differs from the germline gene, which may be a read error. The V and J genes are TRBV27 and TRBJ2-1; possibly TRBD1 or TRBD2 for D (7 bases each). Germline V CDR1 and CDR2: MNHEY, SMNVEV (reference sequence). This CDR3 contains 14 residues. The CDR3 is CANSLSAGGDEQFF. The DNA for the CDR3 is TGTGCCAACAGTTTAAGCGCAGGGGGGGATGAGCAGTTCTTC.

The gene calls are TRBV15 and TRBJ2-5; 7 bases match TRBD2. Germline V lookup: CDR1 LNHNV, CDR2 YYDKDF (reference sequence). This CDR3 has 13 amino acids. V lost 1 base to trimming and J lost 9 bases; unmatched junction nucleotides: 5. The CDR3 DNA is TGTGCCACCAGCAGAGTCCAGACTAGCCCCCAGTACTTC. Its translation: CATSRVQTSPQYF.

This clonotype was counted between two and nine times. In nucleotides, the CDR3 is TGTGCCAGCAGCGTAGTTGGACAGGGAGAACCTAATGAAAAACTGTTTTTT. This translates into CASSVVGQGEPNEKLFF. The rearrangement uses TRBV9 and TRBJ1-4; 8 bases align to TRBD1. Unmatched junction bases numbered 7, after V lost 0 bases and J lost 3 bases. The CDR3 totals 17 residues. Germline CDR1 SGDLS, CDR2 YYNGEE.

This clonotype was detected a few times. The chain recombines TRBV7-2 with TRBJ2-5; D perhaps matches TRBD1 (5 bases). The CDR3 length is 14 residues. The V gene's germline CDR1 is SGHTA and CDR2 FQGNSA. Deletions cut 6 bases from V and 0 bases from J, with 11 bases between. The CDR3 loop is CASRSGQYQETQYF. The DNA of the CDR3 is TGTGCCAGCAGGTCAGGGCAGTACCAAGAGACCCAGTACTTC.

This clonotype showed up just a few times. The chain carries TRBV29-1 and TRBJ2-5; TRBD2 might be the D (6 bases). Germline V gene sequence: CDR1 SQVTM, CDR2 ANQGSEA. There are 14 residues in the CDR3. V was trimmed by 6 bases and J by 2 bases, leaving 16 bases between them. The CDR3 spells CSVVPSGTQETQYF. CDR3 bases: TGCAGCGTGGTTCCATCCGGGACTCAAGAGACCCAGTACTTC.

The chain employs TRBV27 and TRBJ2-7; D is possibly TRBD1 or TRBD2 (6 bases each). This CDR3 spans 13 amino acids. V was shortened by 3 bases and J by 7 bases, with 13 bases between the two germline ends. Germline V gene sequence: CDR1 MNHEY, CDR2 SMNVEV (reference sequence). CDR3 residues: CASSFTGASEQYF. The CDR3 nucleotides are TGTGCCAGCAGTTTTACGGGGGCTAGTGAGCAGTACTTC.

In this sample, this clonotype turned up a few times. The chain carries TRBV12-3 or TRBV12-4 and TRBJ2-3; D possibly corresponds to TRBD2 (6 bases). The V and J ends lost 5 bases and 11 bases respectively, with 14 bases between them. CDR3 length: 12 amino acids. The CDR3 loop reads CASSPVAVGQYF. CDR3 sequence (DNA): TGTGCCAGCAGTCCCGTAGCGGTCGGGCAGTATTTT.

DNA of the CDR3: TGTGCCAGCCGAACATCCACCTACGAGCAGTACTTC. Amino acids: CASRTSTYEQYF. The chain employs TRBV2 and TRBJ2-7; no firm D call. V shed 8 bases and J shed 2 bases, with 10 bases lying between them. The CDR3 runs to 12 residues. CDR1 and CDR2 from the germline V gene are SNHLY and FYNNEI.

V usage is TRBV20-1 and J usage is TRBJ1-2; TRBD1 aligns across 7 bases. The V gene end was trimmed by 5 bases and the J gene end by 4 bases; junction bases not matched to a gene: 10. The V gene's germline CDR1 is DFQATT and CDR2 SNEGSKA (reference sequence). The CDR3 is 14 amino acids. CDR3 coding DNA: TGCAGTGCTTCGAGACAGGGTGCGGGCTATGGCTACACCTTC. This sequence encodes CSASRQGAGYGYTF.

This rearrangement joins TRBV2 to TRBJ1-4; no clear D. Germline CDR1 is SNHLY and CDR2 is FYNNEI. This CDR3 has 15 residues. Trimming removed 6 bases at V and 0 bases at J, with 11 bases between. The CDR3 reads CASRLMVATNEKLFF. The CDR3 DNA reads as TGTGCCAGCAGGCTCATGGTTGCAACTAATGAAAAACTGTTTTTT.